A selection of T cell receptor beta chains follows, all from one sample in a study of shared clonotypes between healthy human individuals. The table came from immunoSEQ multiplex PCR; TCRdb's copy has only in-frame clones and leaves some out. The profile covers around 2.1 million clones, with 90% to 95% appearing a single time and 1.5% to 2% taken by the ten largest. Specimen: naive CD8+ T cells from PBMCs. These receptors were taken from a man younger than 30 in good health. Some clones in this sample may be carry-over from other donors' samples. The CDR3 runs from the conserved cysteine through the conserved F or W. Fields, in order: D gene, J gene, V gene, CDR3 protein, CDR3 DNA. The D gene is left open where the match is weak.

TRBD1	TRBJ2-7	TRBV28	CASRDADRVYEQYF	TGTGCCAGCAGGGACGCCGACAGGGTCTACGAGCAGTACTTC
NA	TRBJ2-1	TRBV11-2	CASSRTNNEQFF	TGTGCCAGCAGCCGGACGAACAATGAGCAGTTCTTC
TRBD1	TRBJ2-3	TRBV28	CASSYRDRAYF	TGTGCCAGCAGTTACCGGGACAGGGCGTATTTT
NA	TRBJ1-2	TRBV5-6	CASSSNRAGGPANYGYTF	TGTGCCAGCAGCTCTAACCGTGCGGGTGGCCCTGCAAACTATGGCTACACCTTC
NA	TRBJ2-2	TRBV27	CASREGPGELFF	TGTGCCAGCAGAGAGGGACCCGGGGAGCTGTTTTTT
TRBD2	TRBJ2-1	TRBV10-3	CAITLWRELDEQFF	TGTGCCATCACTTTGTGGCGGGAGTTGGATGAGCAGTTCTTC
NA	TRBJ2-5	TRBV7-9	CASSLTSEETQYF	TGTGCCAGCAGCTTAACATCCGAAGAGACCCAGTACTTC
NA	TRBJ2-7	TRBV6-1	CACTETKRREQYF	TGTGCCTGCACTGAGACTAAACGGCGCGAGCAGTACTTC
NA	TRBJ1-2	TRBV9	CASSVGAAHGYTF	TGTGCCAGCAGCGTAGGGGCGGCCCATGGCTACACCTTC
NA	TRBJ1-5	TRBV4-3	CASSQVWHSNQPQHF	TGCGCCAGCAGCCAAGTTTGGCATAGCAATCAGCCCCAGCATTTT
NA	TRBJ2-3	TRBV29-1	CSVRHRNTDTQYF	TGCAGCGTAAGACACCGTAACACAGATACGCAGTATTTT
TRBD2	TRBJ2-3	TRBV28	CASSLGAGDDGTQYF	TGTGCCAGCAGTTTAGGAGCGGGAGACGACGGTACGCAGTATTTT
NA	TRBJ1-5	TRBV7-2	CASSLVDGRTNQPQHF	TGTGCCAGCAGCTTAGTGGATGGCCGGACGAATCAGCCCCAGCATTTT
NA	TRBJ2-1	TRBV6-5	CASSLGGIRYNEQFF	TGTGCCAGCAGCCTCGGGGGAATTAGGTACAATGAGCAGTTCTTC
NA	TRBJ2-7	TRBV7-2	CASSLGAVIFYEQYF	TGTGCCAGCAGCTTAGGGGCAGTTATATTCTACGAGCAGTACTTC
NA	TRBJ2-5	TRBV4-3	CASSQALRQETQYF	TGCGCCAGCAGCCAAGCTTTGCGGCAAGAGACCCAGTACTTC
NA	TRBJ2-7	TRBV7-9	CASSLGTYEQYF	TGTGCCAGCAGCTTGGGGACCTACGAGCAGTACTTC
TRBD1	TRBJ1-4	TRBV7-9	CASSWGTVQREKLFF	TGTGCCAGCAGCTGGGGGACAGTCCAGCGGGAAAAACTGTTTTTT
TRBD2	TRBJ2-7	TRBV6-6	CASSYSGRLAGGEQYF	TGTGCCAGCAGTTACTCTGGTAGGCTAGCGGGAGGCGAGCAGTACTTC